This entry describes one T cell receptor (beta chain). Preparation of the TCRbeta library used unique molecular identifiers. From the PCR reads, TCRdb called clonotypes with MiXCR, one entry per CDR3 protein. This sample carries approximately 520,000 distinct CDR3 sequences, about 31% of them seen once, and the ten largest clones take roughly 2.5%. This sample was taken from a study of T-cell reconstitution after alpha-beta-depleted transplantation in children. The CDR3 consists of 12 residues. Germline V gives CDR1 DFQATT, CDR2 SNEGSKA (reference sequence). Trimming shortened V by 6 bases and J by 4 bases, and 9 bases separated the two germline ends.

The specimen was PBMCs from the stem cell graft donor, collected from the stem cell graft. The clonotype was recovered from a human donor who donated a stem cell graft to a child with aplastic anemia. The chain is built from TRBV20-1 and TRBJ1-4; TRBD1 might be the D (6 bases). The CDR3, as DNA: TGCAGTGCAGGGGGGCTTAATGAAAAACTGTTTTTT. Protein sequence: CSAGGLNEKLFF.